Below, one T cell receptor beta chain is given with its context. This record belongs to a study of monozygotic twins with inflammatory bowel disease. TCRdb re-called the 5' RACE reads and catalogs CDR3 proteins one per entry, DNA excluded. The sample has roughly 300,000 distinct CDR3 sequences. The CDR3 covers 15 residues. Germline V gene data show CDR1 as KGHSH and CDR2 as LQKENI. The sequence was collected from a human donor with ulcerative colitis or Crohn's disease, or a healthy co-twin of an affected twin (not recorded which). The material sequenced was blood. The V gene is TRBV18, the J gene TRBJ1-4; the D call from TCRdb, TRBD1, cannot be confirmed without DNA. CDR3 sequence reads: CASSRTGTGTEKLFF. Full variable domain (rest looked up from reference TRBV18 and TRBJ1-4): NAGVMQNPRHLVRRRGQEARLRCSPMKGHSHVYWYRQLPEEGLKFMVYLQKENIIDESGMPKERFSAEFPKEGPSILRIQQVVRGDSAAYFCASSRTGTGTEKLFFGSGTQLSVL.